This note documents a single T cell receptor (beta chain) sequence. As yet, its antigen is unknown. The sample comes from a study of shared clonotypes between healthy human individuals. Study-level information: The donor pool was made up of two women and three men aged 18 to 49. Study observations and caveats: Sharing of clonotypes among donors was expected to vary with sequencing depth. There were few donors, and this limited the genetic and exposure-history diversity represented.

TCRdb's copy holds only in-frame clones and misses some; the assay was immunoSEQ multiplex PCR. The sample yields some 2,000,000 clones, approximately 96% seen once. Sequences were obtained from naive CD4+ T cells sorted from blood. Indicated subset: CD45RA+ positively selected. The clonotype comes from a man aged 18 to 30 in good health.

CDR3 sequence reads: CASSSTRTAIYGYTF. The CDR3, as DNA: TGTGCCAGCAGCTCCACCCGGACAGCTATCTATGGCTACACCTTC. The chain employs TRBV11-2 and TRBJ1-2, with D possibly matching TRBD1 (6 bases). Germline assignment: CDR1 SGHAT and CDR2 FQNNGV. The CDR3 runs to 15 residues. Trimming shortened V by 4 bases and J by 4 bases, and 16 bases separated the two germline ends.